The 26 T cell receptor beta chains below all came from one sample that was sequenced in a study of blood T cell repertoires in COVID-19. The protocol was immunoSEQ multiplex PCR, while the TCRdb copy is restricted to in-frame clones and leaves out a portion. The data hold roughly 310,000 clones, with about 92% observed a single time. Sequencing used PBMCs or T cells enriched from blood (not recorded which). These receptors were obtained from a man aged 55 to 70 who had recovered from COVID-19.

This clone has just one count. The CDR3 nucleotides read TGTGCCAGCAGCTTAGTCCGAAGACAGTACAATGAGCAGTTCTTC. Protein: CASSLVRRQYNEQFF. This chain uses TRBV7-6 with TRBJ2-1, with a possible D match to TRBD1 (5 bases). Germline loops: CDR1 SGHVS, CDR2 FNYEAQ. The V end lost 1 base, the J end lost 4 bases, and 11 bases lay between the germline ends. The CDR3 is 15 residues long.

A word on this clone: The sample holds other DNA sequences that translate to the same CDR3. This chain connects TRBV7-9 to TRBJ2-1; 8 nucleotides agree with TRBD2. CDR1 SEHNR and CDR2 FQNEAQ come from the germline V gene (reference sequence). This CDR3 spans 16 amino acids. Trimming cost V 5 bases and J 2 bases; bases outside gene matches: 8. The CDR3 spells CASSPRGGSAYNEQFF. The CDR3 DNA reads TGTGCCAGCAGCCCACGGGGGGGCAGCGCCTACAATGAGCAGTTCTTC.

The genes are TRBV5-1 and TRBJ1-4, with 9 bases aligning to TRBD1. Losses at the gene ends were 4 bases for V and 8 bases for J; bases not matched to a gene: 6. The CDR3 length is 14 residues. Per the germline V gene, CDR1 is SGHRS and CDR2 is YFSETQ. CDR3 DNA: TGCGCCAGCAGCATCGGGACAGGGTTGGAAAAACTGTTTTTT. Its protein product is CASSIGTGLEKLFF.

The V call is TRBV2, the J call TRBJ1-2; tentatively, D is TRBD1 (6 bases). There are 16 residues in the CDR3. V was pared by 2 bases and J by 4 bases, with 17 bases between. Looked up from germline, CDR1 is SNHLY and CDR2 is FYNNEI. The CDR3 DNA follows: TGTGCCAGCAGTGAATGGCAGGGGACCATAGGCTATGGCTACACCTTC. It encodes CASSEWQGTIGYGYTF.

V gene TRBV28 combines with J gene TRBJ1-5; possibly TRBD1 for D (6 bases). Germline CDR1 and CDR2: MDHEN and SYDVKM. The V gene lost 6 bases and the J gene lost 0 bases, with 24 bases spanning the gap. The CDR3 loop spans 19 amino acids. The DNA for the CDR3 is TGTGCCAGCAGCTGGGGGAGGGGGGACGCCAGGGGTAGCAATCAGCCCCAGCATTTT. Its translation is CASSWGRGDARGSNQPQHF.

The chain has TRBV24-1 and TRBJ2-2; 7 bases are shared with TRBD1. Germline assignment: CDR1 KGHDR and CDR2 SFDVKD. V was pared by 5 bases and J by 0 bases, with 5 bases of the junction left unmatched. The CDR3 has 16 residues. The DNA of the CDR3 is TGTGCCACCAGTGGTGCCGGGACAGCGAACACCGGGGAGCTGTTTTTT. This gives the protein CATSGAGTANTGELFF.

The chain uses TRBV7-6 and TRBJ1-2; 7 bases are a match to TRBD1. The ends lost 5 bases at V and 4 bases at J; junction bases unmatched: 4. CDR1 is SGHVS and CDR2 is FNYEAQ in the germline V gene. This CDR3 comprises 13 residues. The CDR3 reads CASSQQGSYGYTF. The DNA of the CDR3 is TGTGCCAGCAGCCAACAGGGGAGCTATGGCTACACCTTC. Based on the CDR3 plus reference TRBV7-6 and TRBJ1-2, the full variable domain is GAGVSQSPRYKVTKRGQDVALRCDPISGHVSLYWYRQALGQGPEFLTYFNYEAQQDKSGLPNDRFSAERPEGSISTLTIQRTEQRDSAMYRCASSQQGSYGYTFGSGTRLTVV.

J is TRBJ2-4 and V is TRBV3-1 (or the pseudogene TRBV3-2); D might be TRBD2 (6 bases). Germline lookup yields CDR1 LGHDT and CDR2 YNNKEL (reference sequence). V dropped 0 bases and J dropped 10 bases, with 13 bases sitting between them. There are 14 residues in the CDR3. The CDR3 DNA is TGTGCCAGCAGCCAAGATACGGGGGAAAGGATTCAGTACTTC. This gives the protein CASSQDTGERIQYF.

The chain recombines TRBV29-1 with TRBJ1-2; 10 nucleotides align to TRBD1. The germline V gene encodes CDR1 SQVTM and CDR2 ANQGSEA. The length of the CDR3 is 15 residues. Losses at the gene ends were 3 bases for V and 8 bases for J; bases not matched to a gene: 12. CDR3 sequence: CSVDKLGQGSYGYTF. In DNA form, the CDR3 reads TGCAGCGTTGATAAATTGGGACAGGGGTCCTACGGCTACACCTTC.

The chain joins TRBV27 to TRBJ1-5; TRBD1 matches at 9 bases. V shed 5 bases, J shed 7 bases, and the junction held 6 bases outside the gene matches. The CDR3 spans 14 residues. Germline-derived CDR1 and CDR2 are MNHEY and SMNVEV (reference sequence). The DNA for the CDR3 is TGTGCCAGCAGTCAATCGACAGGGGGACAGCCCCAGCATTTT. Its protein product is CASSQSTGGQPQHF.

CDR3 amino acids: CASLQGRVGEQYF. The CDR3 bases are TGTGCCAGCCTACAGGGCAGGGTGGGCGAGCAGTACTTC. The chain joins TRBV28 to TRBJ2-7; tentatively, D is TRBD1 (6 bases). This CDR3 is 13 amino acids long. V lost 8 bases and J lost 6, with 17 bases in between. Germline CDR1 MDHEN, CDR2 SYDVKM.

The chain uses TRBV2 and TRBJ2-3; perhaps TRBD2 as D (7 bases). V shed 8 bases and J shed 11 bases, with 14 bases lying between them. CDR1 and CDR2 (germline): SNHLY, FYNNEI. The CDR3 covers 11 residues. The DNA of the CDR3 is TGTGCCAGCGCGTCGGGGGGCTTGCAGTATTTT. Protein product: CASASGGLQYF.

CDR3 sequence (DNA): TGTGCCAGCAGCGCACGCTCCGACAGCAGCTTCAATCAGCCCCAGCATTTT. This codes for CASSARSDSSFNQPQHF. V is TRBV11-2 and J is TRBJ1-5, with a tentative D call TRBD1 (5 bases). Germline V gives CDR1 SGHAT, CDR2 FQNNGV. V was cut by 5 bases and J by 3 bases, with 20 bases left in between. The CDR3 contains 17 residues.

Here the CDR3 DNA reads TGTGCCAGCAGCCTCGGGACAGGGACTCGGGAGACCCAGTACTTC. It encodes CASSLGTGTRETQYF. The rearrangement uses TRBV3-1 (or the pseudogene TRBV3-2) and TRBJ2-5, with 9 bases identical to TRBD1. V lost 4 bases, J lost 5 bases, and 8 bases stayed unmatched. In germline, CDR1 is LGHDT, CDR2 YNNKEL (reference sequence). The length of the CDR3 is 15 residues.

This chain joins TRBV24-1 and TRBJ2-1; 11 bases fit TRBD2. Germline CDR1 KGHDR, CDR2 SFDVKD. CDR3 size: 15 residues. V lost 4 bases and J lost 8; bases outside the gene matches: 6. The CDR3 here is CATSDPSGRTDEQFF. The CDR3 region has the DNA TGTGCCACCAGTGACCCTAGCGGGAGGACGGATGAGCAGTTCTTC.

J is TRBJ2-7 and V is TRBV19; maybe TRBD1 (6 bases). Trimming stripped 2 bases from V and 2 bases from J, with 10 bases between. The CDR3 loop spans 14 amino acids. CDR1 LNHDA and CDR2 SQIVND come from the germline V gene (reference sequence). In DNA form, the CDR3 reads TGTGCCAGTAGTATAAACAGGGACGCCTACGAGCAGTACTTC. Translating it yields CASSINRDAYEQYF. Full variable domain (outside the CDR3, taken from reference TRBV19 and TRBJ2-7): DGGITQSPKYLFRKEGQNVTLSCEQNLNHDAMYWYRQDPGQGLRLIYYSQIVNDFQKGDIAEGYSVSREKKESFPLTVTSAQKNPTAFYLCASSINRDAYEQYFGPGTRLTVT.

The chain employs TRBV5-5 and TRBJ2-7, with a possible D match to TRBD1 (5 bases). Germline V gene sequence: CDR1 SGHKS, CDR2 YYEKEE (reference sequence). V lost 1 base to trimming and J lost 2 bases, with 13 bases between them. The CDR3 totals 15 residues. DNA for the CDR3: TGTGCCAGCAGCTTGAACGGACATGGAGCCTACGAGCAGTACTTC. Translated, it gives CASSLNGHGAYEQYF.

The chain links TRBV7-3 to TRBJ2-3, with TRBD2 identical over 8 bases. V shed 4 bases and J 4 bases; nucleotides not matched to a gene: 7. CDR3 length: 15 residues. Germline loops: CDR1 SGHTA, CDR2 FQGTGA. The CDR3 DNA reads TGTGCCAGCAGCTCGCAAGGACTAGCCGCAGATACGCAGTATTTT. Residues: CASSSQGLAADTQYF.

This sequence joins TRBV18 and TRBJ1-3, with D hard to call. The germline V and J ends were trimmed by 2 bases and 0 bases, with 11 bases remaining between them. This CDR3 contains 16 residues. Germline loops: CDR1 KGHSH, CDR2 LQKENI. In nucleotides, the CDR3 is TGTGCCAGCTCACCAAGACAACTCAGCTCTGGAAACACCATATATTTT. Amino acid sequence: CASSPRQLSSGNTIYF.

This sequence joins TRBV28 and TRBJ1-2, with D hard to call. There are 12 residues in the CDR3. The V and J ends lost 2 bases and 5 bases respectively, with 6 bases between them. Germline values: CDR1 MDHEN, CDR2 SYDVKM. The DNA of the CDR3 is TGTGCCAGCAGTTTAGCGGAATATGGCTACACCTTC. It codes for CASSLAEYGYTF.

This clone was observed a handful of times. J is TRBJ2-7 and V is TRBV6-6; a weak D match, TRBD2 (6 bases). The CDR3 consists of 14 residues. Germline values: CDR1 MNHNY, CDR2 SVGAGI (reference sequence). Trimming pared 10 bases from V and 6 bases from J, leaving 22 bases between. The CDR3 sequence: CATGSRDFLREQYF. CDR3 in DNA: TGTGCCACCGGTTCCCGGGACTTCCTCCGCGAGCAGTACTTC.

V gene TRBV3-1 (or the pseudogene TRBV3-2) combines with J gene TRBJ1-1; 7 bases are a match to TRBD1. This CDR3 region has 14 residues. CDR1 is LGHDT, CDR2 YNNKEL, per germline (reference sequence). The V gene end was trimmed by 5 bases and the J gene end by 6 bases; junction bases not matched to a gene: 9. The CDR3 coding sequence is TGTGCCAGCAGCTGGAACAGGGGAAGCTCTGAAGCTTTCTTT. Translated: CASSWNRGSSEAFF.

The V gene is TRBV2, the J gene TRBJ1-2; 10 bases fit TRBD1. Trimming at V came to 4 bases and at J to 4 bases, leaving 9 bases not matched to a gene. CDR1 SNHLY and CDR2 FYNNEI come from the germline V gene. The CDR3 extends over 16 amino acids. The CDR3 sequence is CASSVRDRGPVYGYTF. For the CDR3, the DNA is TGTGCCAGCAGTGTCCGTGACAGGGGGCCGGTCTATGGCTACACCTTC.

V is TRBV9 and J is TRBJ1-2; 7 nucleotides align to TRBD1. CDR3 length: 15 residues. V lost 0 bases, J lost 7 bases, and 9 bases stayed unmatched. Germline assignment: CDR1 SGDLS and CDR2 YYNGEE. The CDR3 spells CASSVGEDREIGYTF. The CDR3 bases are TGTGCCAGCAGCGTAGGGGAAGACAGGGAAATTGGCTACACCTTC.

The chain carries TRBV3-1 (or the pseudogene TRBV3-2) and TRBJ2-7; the D is unclear. V was clipped by 4 bases and J by 0 bases, with 7 bases between them. The CDR3 runs 13 residues. CDR1 is LGHDT, CDR2 YNNKEL, per germline (reference sequence). The CDR3 spells CASSPSYSYEQYF. Here the CDR3 DNA reads TGTGCCAGCAGCCCCTCCTACTCCTACGAGCAGTACTTC.

Worth noting for this clone: A junction end diverges from the germline sequence, so it may reflect a read error. This sequence joins TRBV3-1 (or the pseudogene TRBV3-2) and TRBJ1-4; D not certain. The CDR3 consists of 15 residues. Germline lookup yields CDR1 LGHDT and CDR2 YNNKEL (reference sequence). The CDR3 spells CASSPLPETHEKLFF. In DNA, the CDR3 is TGTGCCAGCAGCCCTCTCCCCGAAACTCATGAAAAACTGTTTTTT.